This T cell receptor beta chain came from a study of cytomegalovirus exposure and HLA in healthy donors. Study results and caveats: Donors were assumed by presence/absence analyses to have roughly uniform sequencing depth. In vitro testing confirmed a few CMV-associated chains as specific for CMV antigens.

Germline CDR1 LNHNV, CDR2 YYDKDF (reference sequence). V lost 5 bases and J lost 6, with 23 bases in between. CDR3 length equals 16 residues. The PCR was carried out with 60 Vbeta primers and 13 Jbeta primers. Methods used by the authors: Later reanalysis found 75 million to 100 million unique TCR beta chains, around 10 million of them shared. Assay: immunoSEQ multiplex PCR; the TCRdb copy retains only in-frame clones and omits some. V and J calls and clone size are those listed in that table; D and trimming were worked out from the DNA. The sample consists of more than 85,000 clones, 73% of them appearing once. All the people who gave samples were healthy bone marrow donors. Worth noting for this clone: Its antigen is not known.

This rearrangement joins TRBV15 to TRBJ2-7, with D possibly matching TRBD1 (6 bases). The receptor's source is a man in his forties in good health and CMV-seronegative. The sequencing sample was made of PBMCs. The DNA for the CDR3 is TGTGCCACCAGCCATCCAGTCGGGACAAAAATCGGCGAGCAGTACTTC. Translation: CATSHPVGTKIGEQYF. Full variable domain (rest looked up from reference TRBV15 and TRBJ2-7): DAMVIQNPRYQVTQFGKPVTLSCSQTLNHNVMYWYQQKSSQAPKLLFHYYDKDFNNEADTPDNFQSRRPNTSFCFLDIRSPGLGDTAMYLCATSHPVGTKIGEQYFGPGTRLTVT.